This T cell receptor (beta chain) was retrieved from a study of T cell responses to AZD1222 COVID-19 vaccine. The data were produced by immunoSEQ multiplex PCR, yet TCRdb's version contains in-frame clones alone and is incomplete. The top ten clones hold 0.5% to 0.7% of a sample with 250,000 to 300,000 clones, almost 95% of them seen once. CDR3 length equals 16 residues. The germline V and J ends were trimmed by 2 bases and 0 bases, with 13 bases remaining between them. Germline CDR1 and CDR2: MNHEY and SVGAGI. As to this clone: Its antigen is unidentified.

Broader study findings: The study identified only six AZD1222 recipients as seropositive at baseline. Scientists sampled the repertoires only once the peak T cell response had passed. Spike was spanned by vaccine-associated CD4 TCRs, which were dominant at 160-218 and 743-854. With two AZD1222 doses given, Spike-specific TCR breadth and depth both rose.

Sequencing used peripheral blood, obtained 28 days after the second AZD1222 dose. The rearrangement joins TRBV6-5 to TRBJ1-1; D is uncertain. The TCR comes from an adult who received the AZD1222 COVID-19 vaccine. CDR3 nucleotides: TGTGCCAGCAGTTACCCCAGGTTAGATATGAACACTGAAGCTTTCTTT. This encodes CASSYPRLDMNTEAFF.